What follows are 18 T cell receptor beta chains derived from one specimen sequenced in a study of T cell responses to AZD1222 COVID-19 vaccine (dated by TCRdb to about 2021). The time point label, as the study defines it: about 28 days (+/-7) after the second vaccine dose. The library was prepared using the immunoSEQ multiplex PCR assay. TCRdb mirrors the immuneACCESS table, restricted to in-frame sequences. Some clones are absent from its copies; in checked studies, under half trace to an unresolved V gene, and the reason for the others is unknown. Present in this sample are tens of thousands of clones, nearly 90% of which were seen just once. The ten largest clones add up to 7.5% to 10% of the sample. The source was peripheral blood, collected 28 days after the second AZD1222 dose. These receptors were collected from an adult who received the AZD1222 COVID-19 vaccine.

V and J are TRBV11-2 and TRBJ1-2; D is unclear. The germline CDR1 and CDR2 sequences are SGHAT and FQNNGV. V lost 3 bases and J 1 base, leaving 21 bases between the germline ends. The CDR3 runs 18 residues. The CDR3 protein is CASSFNADGRRINYGYTF. For the CDR3, the DNA is TGTGCCAGCAGCTTTAATGCGGACGGACGGAGGATTAACTATGGCTACACCTTC.

The chain links TRBV29-1 to TRBJ2-5, with D unresolved. CDR1 and CDR2 from the germline V gene are SQVTM and ANQGSEA. There are 15 residues in the CDR3. Trimming removed 0 bases at V and 4 bases at J, with 15 bases between. CDR3 loop: CSVEDHRTGRETQYF. CDR3 sequence (DNA): TGCAGCGTTGAAGATCACCGGACGGGCCGAGAGACCCAGTACTTC.

The rearrangement uses TRBV5-6 and TRBJ2-5; 10 nucleotides agree with TRBD2. The junction had 12 bases not matched to a gene; V was cut back by 2 bases and J by 5 bases. The CDR3 is 17 residues long. Per the germline V gene, CDR1 is SGHDT and CDR2 is YYEEEE. CDR3 residues: CASSLPLAGAGPETQYF. The CDR3 DNA sequence: TGTGCCAGCAGCTTACCTCTAGCGGGAGCGGGCCCGGAGACCCAGTACTTC.

A single count supports this clone. The chain links TRBV27 to TRBJ1-1, with a tentative D call TRBD1 (5 bases). Germline V gene sequence: CDR1 MNHEY, CDR2 SMNVEV (reference sequence). The CDR3 is 15 residues long. Trimming left V 5 bases short and J 5 bases short, with 18 bases between. The CDR3 here is CASSTVVGTETEAFF. As DNA, the CDR3 is TGTGCCAGCAGTACGGTTGTAGGGACGGAGACTGAAGCTTTCTTT.

The gene calls are TRBV28 and TRBJ2-3, with 7 bases fitting TRBD1. V trimming: 4 bases; J trimming: 8 bases; junction bases outside the gene matches: 3. CDR3 length equals 12 residues. Germline V gene data show CDR1 as MDHEN and CDR2 as SYDVKM. CDR3 DNA: TGTGCCAGCAGTTCCCACAGGGGTACGCAGTATTTT. Translating it yields CASSSHRGTQYF.

The genes are TRBV28 and TRBJ1-2; no clear D gene. Trimming cost V 5 bases and J 1 base, with 8 bases left between them. From germline, CDR1 is MDHEN and CDR2 SYDVKM. The CDR3 sequence is 13 residues long. CDR3 nucleotide sequence: TGTGCCAGCAGTCCAGACTATAACTATGGCTACACCTTC. Its protein product is CASSPDYNYGYTF.

This rearrangement joins TRBV3-1 (or the pseudogene TRBV3-2) to TRBJ2-5; D gene uncertain. Germline V CDR1 and CDR2: LGHDT, YNNKEL (reference sequence). This CDR3 comprises 15 residues. Trimming pared 0 bases from V and 5 bases from J, leaving 13 bases between. The CDR3 sequence: CASSQDNLLGETQYF. In DNA form, the CDR3 reads TGTGCCAGCAGCCAAGACAACCTCCTGGGGGAGACCCAGTACTTC.

V is TRBV27 and J is TRBJ2-1, with 9 bases matching TRBD2. The V segment lost 5 bases and the J segment 4 bases; nucleotides outside the gene matches: 9. CDR3 length equals 16 residues. CDR1 is MNHEY, CDR2 SMNVEV, per germline (reference sequence). The CDR3 nucleotides read TGTGCCAGCAGTCCCCCGTCCCTAGCGGGATACAATGAGCAGTTCTTC. This translates into CASSPPSLAGYNEQFF.

V usage is TRBV24-1 and J usage is TRBJ1-5; D is unresolved. V lost 5 bases to trimming and J lost 4 bases, with 11 bases between them. CDR1 KGHDR and CDR2 SFDVKD come from the germline V gene. The CDR3 is made up of 14 amino acids. The CDR3 here is CATSAKGANQPQHF. CDR3 bases: TGTGCCACCAGTGCCAAGGGAGCAAATCAGCCCCAGCATTTT.

The rearrangement joins TRBV28 to TRBJ2-2; TRBD1 aligns across 8 bases. CDR1 is MDHEN, CDR2 SYDVKM, per germline. V lost 5 bases and J lost 4; bases outside the gene matches: 3. The CDR3 consists of 14 residues. CDR3 loop: CASSDRGVTGELFF. The CDR3 DNA reads as TGTGCCAGCAGTGACAGGGGAGTCACCGGGGAGCTGTTTTTT.

The chain employs TRBV19 and TRBJ2-2; 9 bases map to TRBD1. The length of the CDR3 is 16 residues. With V trimmed by 6 bases and J by 2 bases, 7 bases remained unmatched. Per germline, CDR1 LNHDA and CDR2 SQIVND (reference sequence). The CDR3: CASSPGQGLNTGELFF. CDR3 DNA sequence: TGTGCCAGTAGCCCCGGACAGGGGCTCAACACCGGGGAGCTGTTTTTT.

A few counts support this clone. The chain has TRBV12-3 or TRBV12-4 and TRBJ2-1; tentatively, D is TRBD1 (6 bases). CDR3 length: 12 amino acids. The ends were cut back, 6 bases at V and 10 bases at J, with 13 bases in the middle. CDR3: CASRRTGTEQFF. The CDR3 DNA is TGTGCCAGCAGAAGAACCGGGACAGAGCAGTTCTTC.

The DNA of the CDR3 is TGTGCCAGCAGCTTGGACCCAGGAAACTATGGCTACACCTTC. Its protein product is CASSLDPGNYGYTF. The chain carries TRBV5-4 and TRBJ1-2; no definite D call. Germline CDR1 SGHNT, CDR2 YYREEE (reference sequence). The V end was cut by 0 bases, the J end by 2 bases, with 8 bases between. The CDR3 sequence is 14 residues long.

The chain combines TRBV21-1 with TRBJ1-2. TRBV21-1 is described as a pseudogene. The CDR3 loop spans 15 amino acids. This chain's CDR3 is CASILGGGHNYGYTF. The CDR3 nucleotides are TGTGCCAGCATCTTAGGAGGAGGGCATAACTATGGCTACACCTTC.

This chain links TRBV21-1 with TRBJ1-1. TRBV21-1 is a pseudogene. The CDR3 extends over 11 amino acids. CDR3 amino acids: CASSKVAEAFF. As DNA, the CDR3 is TGTGCCAGCAGCAAAGTTGCTGAAGCTTTCTTT.

The chain recombines TRBV5-1 with TRBJ2-6, with 7 bases lining up with TRBD1. The V segment lost 7 bases and the J segment 0 bases; nucleotides outside the gene matches: 7. The CDR3 consists of 16 residues. CDR1 is SGHRS, CDR2 YFSETQ, per germline. CDR3 bases: TGCGCCAGCCGTGCCACAGGGGACTCTGGGGCCAACGTCCTGACTTTC. This codes for CASRATGDSGANVLTF.

The chain recombines TRBV18 with TRBJ2-5, with a weak D call TRBD2 (6 bases). The germline V and J ends were trimmed by 1 base and 4 bases, with 10 bases remaining between them. The CDR3 runs to 14 residues. The germline V gene encodes CDR1 KGHSH and CDR2 LQKENI. CDR3 amino acids: CASSPRTGAETQYF. In DNA, the CDR3 is TGTGCCAGCTCACCACGGACGGGAGCAGAGACCCAGTACTTC.

The chain combines TRBV6-5 with TRBJ1-3; D is unresolved. This CDR3 is built from 14 residues. Looked up from germline, CDR1 is MNHEY and CDR2 is SVGAGI. Trimming removed 0 bases from V and 4 bases from J, with 7 bases in between. The CDR3: CASSYSLFGNTIYF. DNA of the CDR3: TGTGCCAGCAGTTACTCCCTTTTCGGAAACACCATATATTTT.